The subject of this entry is one T cell receptor beta chain. This sample is part of a study of spatial heterogeneity in lung cancer. From germline, CDR1 is SEHNR and CDR2 FQNEAQ (reference sequence). The ends were cut back, 7 bases at V and 5 bases at J, with 23 bases in the middle. The CDR3 length is 16 residues. Time point given: blood at routine non-recurrence follow-up after resection. TCRdb ran MiXCR on the 5' RACE reads and lists one entry per CDR3 protein. The repertoire holds tens of thousands of distinct CDR3 sequences, with 12% as singletons. The chain is built from TRBV7-9 and TRBJ2-5; possible D gene TRBD2, 6 bases. The TCR was taken from a male donor with early-stage non-small cell lung cancer. The input for sequencing was PBMCs, taken at follow-up. For the CDR3, the DNA is TGTGCCAGCACCCAACCCCAGAGGAGGGGTACGGAGACCCAGTACTTC. This sequence encodes CASTQPQRRGTETQYF. Full variable domain (rest looked up from reference TRBV7-9 and TRBJ2-5): DTGVSQNPRHKITKRGQNVTFRCDPISEHNRLYWYRQTLGQGPEFLTYFQNEAQLEKSRLLSDRFSAERPKGSFSTLEIQRTEQGDSAMYLCASTQPQRRGTETQYFGPGTRLLVL.